The clone carrying this TCR beta chain is a singleton in its sample. Its specificity is not known. CD4+ cells were split into CD45RA+ naive and CD45RA-negative memory subsets. Genomic DNA of every subset was divided equally among multiple immunoSEQ plates. The protocol was immunoSEQ multiplex PCR, while the TCRdb copy is restricted to in-frame clones and leaves out a portion. This table holds around 700,000 clones, around 72% found once. The CDR3 is 12 residues long. Trimming took off 8 bases at V and 4 bases at J, with 12 bases between the two ends. CDR1 is SEHNR and CDR2 is FQNEAQ in the germline V gene (reference sequence). The entry originates in a study of shared clonotypes between healthy human individuals. Study at large: Used for every donor were three CD4 naive, three CD4 memory, two CD8 naive and one CD8 memory plate.

Study findings and constraints: The study found about 5% of naive CD4 clonotypes shared across several donors.

The chain links TRBV7-9 to TRBJ2-7, with D unclear. The source of this sequence is a woman aged 30 to 39 in good health. The material sequenced was memory CD4+ T cells sorted from blood. Subset reported: CD45RA-negative fraction. The CDR3 DNA reads TGTGCCAGCTCCCGCGAAGGGTACGAGCAGTACTTC. Protein sequence: CASSREGYEQYF.